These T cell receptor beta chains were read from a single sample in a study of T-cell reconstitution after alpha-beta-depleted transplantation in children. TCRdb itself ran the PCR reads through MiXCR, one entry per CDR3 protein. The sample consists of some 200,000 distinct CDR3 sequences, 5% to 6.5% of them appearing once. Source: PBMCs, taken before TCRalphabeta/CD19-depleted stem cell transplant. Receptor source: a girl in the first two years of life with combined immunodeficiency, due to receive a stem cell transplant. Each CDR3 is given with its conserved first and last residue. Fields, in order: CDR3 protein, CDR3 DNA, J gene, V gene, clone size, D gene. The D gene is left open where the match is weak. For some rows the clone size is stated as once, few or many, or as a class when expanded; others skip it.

cdr3_aa: CASSQDRQQAKNIQYF; cdr3_nt: TGTGCCAGCAGCCAAGATCGGCAACAAGCCAAAAACATTCAGTACTTC; j_call: TRBJ2-4; v_call: TRBV4-2; clone_size: many; d_call: NA
cdr3_aa: CSARGGLAGDQETQYF; cdr3_nt: TGCAGTGCTAGAGGGGGCCTAGCGGGGGACCAAGAGACCCAGTACTTC; j_call: TRBJ2-5; v_call: TRBV20-1; clone_size: many; d_call: TRBD2
cdr3_aa: CASSQGTGWNEQFF; cdr3_nt: TGTGCCAGCAGCCAAGGCACAGGGTGGAATGAGCAGTTCTTC; j_call: TRBJ2-1; v_call: TRBV7-9; clone_size: many; d_call: NA
cdr3_aa: CASSSPGGAEAFF; cdr3_nt: TGTGCCAGCAGCTCTCCGGGGGGTGCTGAAGCTTTCTTT; j_call: TRBJ1-1; v_call: TRBV7-2; clone_size: many; d_call: NA
cdr3_aa: CASSRRTGGSETQYF; cdr3_nt: TGTGCCAGCAGCAGGAGGACAGGGGGCTCGGAGACCCAGTACTTC; j_call: TRBJ2-5; v_call: TRBV5-6; clone_size: many; d_call: TRBD1
cdr3_aa: CASSPPAFIAGGYLPSNEQFF; cdr3_nt: TGTGCCAGCTCACCCCCCGCGTTCATAGCGGGAGGGTACCTCCCTTCCAATGAGCAGTTCTTC; j_call: TRBJ2-1; v_call: TRBV18; clone_size: NA; d_call: TRBD2
cdr3_aa: CASSQDEVNGYTF; cdr3_nt: TGCGCCAGCAGCCAAGATGAAGTGAATGGCTACACCTTC; j_call: TRBJ1-2; v_call: TRBV4-3; clone_size: many; d_call: NA
cdr3_aa: CSVGQADYTF; cdr3_nt: TGCAGCGTCGGACAGGCGGACTACACCTTC; j_call: TRBJ1-2; v_call: TRBV29-1; clone_size: many; d_call: TRBD1
cdr3_aa: CASSFGTGGFPNTEAFF; cdr3_nt: TGTGCCAGCAGCTTCGGGACAGGGGGCTTCCCAAACACTGAAGCTTTCTTT; j_call: TRBJ1-1; v_call: TRBV7-6; clone_size: many; d_call: TRBD1
cdr3_aa: CSVEGLAGANYNEQFF; cdr3_nt: TGCAGCGTGGAGGGACTAGCGGGAGCCAACTACAATGAGCAGTTCTTC; j_call: TRBJ2-1; v_call: TRBV29-1; clone_size: many; d_call: TRBD2
cdr3_aa: CASSYSIGGLGSSYEQYF; cdr3_nt: TGTGCCAGCAGTTACTCGATCGGGGGGCTTGGAAGCTCCTACGAGCAGTACTTC; j_call: TRBJ2-7; v_call: TRBV6-5; clone_size: many; d_call: NA
cdr3_aa: CASSYEPSGEQETQYF; cdr3_nt: TGTGCCAGCAGTTACGAGCCTAGCGGGGAACAAGAGACCCAGTACTTC; j_call: TRBJ2-5; v_call: TRBV6-5; clone_size: many; d_call: TRBD2
cdr3_aa: CSVDLAGSYEQYF; cdr3_nt: TGCAGCGTTGATTTAGCAGGGTCCTACGAGCAGTACTTC; j_call: TRBJ2-7; v_call: TRBV29-1; clone_size: many; d_call: NA
cdr3_aa: CASSSGTSSYNGQFF; cdr3_nt: TGCGCCAGCAGCTCCGGGACTAGCTCCTACAATGGGCAGTTCTTC; j_call: TRBJ2-1; v_call: TRBV5-1; clone_size: NA; d_call: TRBD2
cdr3_aa: CASGISGLAGETQYF; cdr3_nt: TGTGCCAGTGGCATTTCGGGACTAGCGGGAGAGACCCAGTACTTC; j_call: TRBJ2-5; v_call: TRBV7-2; clone_size: many; d_call: TRBD2
cdr3_aa: CASSLGTESYF; cdr3_nt: TGCGCCAGCAGCCTCGGGACAGAATCGTACTTC; j_call: TRBJ2-4; v_call: TRBV4-1; clone_size: many; d_call: TRBD1
cdr3_aa: CASSLEPTGPDHTGTYEQYF; cdr3_nt: TGTGCCAGCAGCTTAGAACCGACAGGCCCAGATCACACCGGAACCTACGAGCAGTACTTC; j_call: TRBJ2-7; v_call: TRBV7-9; clone_size: many; d_call: NA
cdr3_aa: CSVEAGPTTDTQYF; cdr3_nt: TGCAGCGTTGAGGCCGGACCAACCACAGATACGCAGTATTTT; j_call: TRBJ2-3; v_call: TRBV29-1; clone_size: many; d_call: NA
cdr3_aa: CASSEVPAYSPLHF; cdr3_nt: TGTGCCAGCAGTGAAGTCCCTGCATATTCACCCCTCCACTTT; j_call: TRBJ1-6; v_call: TRBV6-1; clone_size: NA; d_call: NA
cdr3_aa: CASSPAGFYNEQFF; cdr3_nt: TGTGCCAGCAGCCCGGCGGGGTTTTACAATGAGCAGTTCTTC; j_call: TRBJ2-1; v_call: TRBV11-2; clone_size: many; d_call: NA
cdr3_aa: CASSQEGGNFYEQYF; cdr3_nt: TGTGCCAGCAGCCAAGAGGGAGGGAATTTCTACGAGCAGTACTTC; j_call: TRBJ2-7; v_call: TRBV4-2; clone_size: few; d_call: TRBD2
cdr3_aa: CAISGTGVYEDEQFF; cdr3_nt: TGTGCCATCAGTGGCACAGGGGTCTATGAGGATGAGCAGTTCTTC; j_call: TRBJ2-1; v_call: TRBV10-3; clone_size: many; d_call: TRBD1
cdr3_aa: CASSDVYGYTF; cdr3_nt: TGTGCCAGCAGTGATGTCTATGGCTACACCTTC; j_call: TRBJ1-2; v_call: TRBV2; clone_size: many; d_call: NA
cdr3_aa: CASFRDHPGTDTQYF; cdr3_nt: TGTGCCAGCTTCCGTGACCACCCGGGCACAGATACGCAGTATTTT; j_call: TRBJ2-3; v_call: TRBV18; clone_size: many; d_call: NA
cdr3_aa: CASSPEGELFF; cdr3_nt: TGTGCCAGCAGTCCCGAAGGGGAGCTGTTTTTT; j_call: TRBJ2-2; v_call: TRBV12-3/TRBV12-4; clone_size: many; d_call: NA
cdr3_aa: CASSEEISGTSYEQYF; cdr3_nt: TGTGCCAGCAGCGAAGAGATTAGCGGGACATCCTACGAGCAGTACTTC; j_call: TRBJ2-7; v_call: TRBV11-2; clone_size: many; d_call: TRBD2
cdr3_aa: CASSQDTGGIDEQYF; cdr3_nt: TGCGCCAGCAGCCAAGACACAGGGGGCATAGACGAGCAGTACTTC; j_call: TRBJ2-7; v_call: TRBV4-3; clone_size: many; d_call: TRBD1
cdr3_aa: CASSQDELGLFF; cdr3_nt: TGTGCCAGCAGCCAAGACGAACTTGGGCTGTTTTTT; j_call: TRBJ1-4; v_call: TRBV3-1; clone_size: many; d_call: NA
cdr3_aa: CASSLQSGAEGYTF; cdr3_nt: TGTGCCAGCAGTCTCCAATCAGGGGCAGAAGGCTACACCTTC; j_call: TRBJ1-2; v_call: TRBV12-3/TRBV12-4; clone_size: many; d_call: NA
cdr3_aa: CASAALTSGGTTTQETQYF; cdr3_nt: TGTGCCAGTGCGGCCCTGACTAGCGGGGGGACTACAACACAAGAGACCCAGTACTTC; j_call: TRBJ2-5; v_call: TRBV6-2/TRBV6-3; clone_size: few; d_call: TRBD2
cdr3_aa: CSARSSGAGKVRNEQFF; cdr3_nt: TGCAGTGCTAGATCTAGTGGTGCGGGGAAAGTTCGAAATGAGCAGTTCTTC; j_call: TRBJ2-1; v_call: TRBV20-1; clone_size: many; d_call: NA
cdr3_aa: CASSQDALAGGEYEQYF; cdr3_nt: TGCGCCAGCAGCCAAGACGCTTTAGCGGGGGGGGAGTACGAGCAGTACTTC; j_call: TRBJ2-7; v_call: TRBV4-3; clone_size: NA; d_call: TRBD2
cdr3_aa: CSVSGLAGQGFF; cdr3_nt: TGCAGCGTTTCGGGACTAGCGGGCCAGGGGTTCTTC; j_call: TRBJ2-1; v_call: TRBV29-1; clone_size: few; d_call: TRBD2